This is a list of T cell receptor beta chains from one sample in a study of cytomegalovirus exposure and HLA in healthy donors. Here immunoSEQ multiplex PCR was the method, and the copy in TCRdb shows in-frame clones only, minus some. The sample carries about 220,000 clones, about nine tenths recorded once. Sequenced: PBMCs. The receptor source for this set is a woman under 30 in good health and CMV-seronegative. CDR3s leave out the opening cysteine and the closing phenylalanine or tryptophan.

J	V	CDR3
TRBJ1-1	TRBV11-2	ASSSTQGKVTEAF
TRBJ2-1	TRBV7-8	ASSLLAGGRNEQF
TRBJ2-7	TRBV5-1	ASSPGTAYEQY
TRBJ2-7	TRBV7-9	ASGRAGDEQY
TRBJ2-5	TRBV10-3	AISESGGAQETQY
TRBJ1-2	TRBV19	ASNRQGDGYT
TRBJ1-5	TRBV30	AWRGTGSNQPQH
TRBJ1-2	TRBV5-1	ASSLWFRTPRGYGYT
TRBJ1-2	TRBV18	ASSPAHLNYGYT
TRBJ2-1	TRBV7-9	ASSLISGGHNEQF
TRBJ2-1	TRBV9	ASSAGAGRSNEQF
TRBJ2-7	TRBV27	ASSLLDRGLDSGSRPSYEQY
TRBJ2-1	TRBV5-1	ASSSSGRGYNEQF
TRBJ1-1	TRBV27	ASSFGFEAF
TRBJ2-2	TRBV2	ASSVPAANTGELF
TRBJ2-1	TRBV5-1	ASSLATLSSYNEQF
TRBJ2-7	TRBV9	ASRGQSSYEQY
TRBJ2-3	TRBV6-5	ASREASGYTDTQY
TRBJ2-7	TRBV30	AWSAPPVEQY
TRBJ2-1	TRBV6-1	ASSTGLAERGQF
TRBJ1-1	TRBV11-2	ASSLGTGPMNTEAF
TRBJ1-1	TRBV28	ASSLGGRGTEAF
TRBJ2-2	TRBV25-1	ASTALRGNTGELF
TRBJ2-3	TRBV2	APLITDTQY
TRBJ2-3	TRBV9	ASSVARVRDTQY